Each of the 15 T cell receptor beta chains below was sequenced from the same sample in a study of regulatory T cells in long-lasting Graves disease. Relying on iRepertoire HTBI primers and Arm-PCR of CDR3 regions, the team built TCR beta libraries. TCRdb recomputed calls from the multiplex PCR reads with MiXCR, one row per CDR3 protein. The sample yields approximately 400,000 distinct CDR3 sequences, roughly 25% seen once. Time point here: persistent/refractory GD, antithyroid drugs over 5 years with positive TRAb. From PBMCs, RNA was extracted and then used to make the TCR library. The sequenced sample was peripheral blood mononuclear cells (PBMCs), obtained when the disease was refractory, from a patient treated with antithyroid drugs. Receptor source: a woman in her thirties or forties with Graves disease.

The rearrangement uses TRBV30 and TRBJ1-2, with a tentative D call TRBD1 (6 bases). V was trimmed by 2 bases and J by 6 bases, leaving 10 bases between them. This CDR3 has 12 residues. CDR1 GTSNPN and CDR2 SVGIG come from the germline V gene (reference sequence). DNA for the CDR3: TGTGCCTGGAGTAGGAGGGGGGATGGCTACACCTTC. This encodes CAWSRRGDGYTF. The variable domain in full, with the rest retrieved from reference TRBV30 and TRBJ1-2, is SQTIHQWPATLVQPVGSPLSLECTVEGTSNPNLYWYRQAAGRGLQLLFYSVGIGQISSEVPQNLSASRPQDRQFILSSKKLLLSDSGFYLCAWSRRGDGYTFGSGTRLTVV.

This clonotype was detected many times. The J gene is TRBJ2-5, the V gene TRBV6-1; no definite D call. This CDR3 comprises 14 residues. The germline V gene encodes CDR1 MNHNS and CDR2 SASEGT. V lost 5 bases, J lost 5 bases, and 15 bases lay in between. CDR3 sequence reads: CASSHRTLGETQYF. The CDR3 region has the DNA TGTGCCAGCAGTCACCGAACCCTAGGGGAGACCCAGTACTTC.

Many counts were recorded for this clonotype. The rearrangement joins TRBV3-1 to TRBJ2-5, with TRBD2 matching 11 bases. V dropped 3 bases and J dropped 3; count of bases not matched to a gene: 3. In germline, CDR1 is LGHDT, CDR2 YNNKEL (reference sequence). The CDR3 loop spans 15 amino acids. The CDR3 spells CASSHSGLAEETQYF. The CDR3 DNA reads TGTGCCAGCAGCCACTCGGGACTAGCGGAAGAGACCCAGTACTTC.

This clonotype was counted at least ten times. The chain carries TRBV27 and TRBJ2-7; TRBD2 matches at 9 bases. The CDR3 covers 14 residues. Germline V CDR1 and CDR2: MNHEY, SMNVEV (reference sequence). V lost 4 bases, J lost 3 bases, and 4 bases stayed unmatched. CDR3 protein: CASSWGLAGYEQYF. CDR3 DNA: TGTGCCAGCAGTTGGGGACTAGCTGGCTACGAGCAGTACTTC.

This clonotype was seen repeatedly, ten times or more. The chain joins TRBV7-2 to TRBJ1-2; possible D gene TRBD1, 6 bases. The CDR3 is made up of 15 amino acids. Germline V gives CDR1 SGHTA, CDR2 FQGNSA. V dropped 5 bases and J dropped 3 bases, with 16 bases sitting between them. CDR3 amino acids: CASSRGLQGDYGYTF. The CDR3 DNA reads as TGTGCCAGCAGCCGAGGACTACAGGGAGACTATGGCTACACCTTC.

This clonotype has just a few counts. V usage is TRBV3-1 and J usage is TRBJ2-5; 7 bases line up with TRBD1. The CDR3 has 13 amino acids. Losses at the gene ends were 7 bases for V and 4 bases for J; bases not matched to a gene: 6. The V gene's germline CDR1 is LGHDT and CDR2 YNNKEL (reference sequence). The CDR3 spells CASTNRGGETQYF. In nucleotides, the CDR3 is TGTGCCAGCACAAACAGGGGTGGAGAGACCCAGTACTTC.

This clonotype was detected ten times or more. This chain uses TRBV24-1 with TRBJ2-7; D gene ambiguous. The CDR3 extends over 12 amino acids. The V end was cut by 9 bases, the J end by 1 base, with 9 bases between. Germline CDR1 and CDR2: KGHDR and SFDVKD. The CDR3 region is CATGHASYEQYF. The CDR3 DNA is TGTGCCACCGGTCATGCGTCCTACGAGCAGTACTTC.

This clonotype appeared many times. The chain carries TRBV10-1 and TRBJ2-7, with a weak D call TRBD1 (6 bases). This CDR3 comprises 14 residues. V lost 3 bases to trimming and J lost 0 bases, with 9 bases between them. Germline-derived CDR1 and CDR2 are WNHNN and SYGVQD (reference sequence). The CDR3 region is CASSEWDISYEQYF. Here the CDR3 DNA reads TGCGCCAGCAGTGAATGGGACATCTCCTACGAGCAGTACTTC.

J is TRBJ2-5 and V is TRBV7-8; possible D gene TRBD2, 6 bases. The CDR3 runs to 16 residues. Per germline, CDR1 SGHVS and CDR2 FQNEAQ. Trimming pared 1 base from V and 6 bases from J, leaving 18 bases between. The CDR3 spells CASSLESRGGSKTQYF. The DNA of the CDR3 is TGTGCCAGCAGCTTAGAGAGTAGAGGAGGGTCGAAGACCCAGTACTTC.

This clonotype has at least ten counts. The rearrangement links TRBV7-2 to TRBJ1-3, with 7 bases matching TRBD1. V shed 3 bases and J 3 bases; nucleotides not matched to a gene: 8. The germline gives CDR1 SGHTA, CDR2 FQGNSA. The CDR3 totals 16 residues. CDR3 bases: TGTGCCAGCAGCTTGAGAGAGACAGGGATTGGAAACACCATATATTTT. It yields the protein CASSLRETGIGNTIYF.

This clonotype has more than one count but fewer than ten. J is TRBJ1-1 and V is TRBV10-2, with 7 nucleotides matching TRBD1. With V trimmed by 6 bases and J by 9 bases, 7 bases remained unmatched. The CDR3 covers 12 residues. CDR1 is WSHSY and CDR2 is SAAADI in the germline V gene. The CDR3 here is CASREGTAQAFF. The CDR3, as DNA: TGCGCCAGCAGAGAAGGGACAGCCCAAGCTTTCTTT.

This clonotype was seen many times. The J gene is TRBJ2-6, the V gene TRBV12-3 or TRBV12-4, with D possibly being TRBD1 or TRBD2 (5 bases each). The germline V and J ends were trimmed by 7 bases and 1 base, with 17 bases remaining between them. The CDR3 consists of 17 residues. The CDR3 loop reads CASTPPGRASGANVLTF. CDR3 sequence (DNA): TGTGCCAGCACCCCTCCGGGGCGGGCTTCTGGGGCCAACGTCCTGACTTTC.

This clonotype was detected ten times or more. The chain recombines TRBV28 with TRBJ2-7; 8 bases align to TRBD2. The germline V gene has CDR1 MDHEN and CDR2 SYDVKM. V was pared by 4 bases and J by 4 bases, with 9 bases of the junction left unmatched. The CDR3 is made up of 15 amino acids. This chain's CDR3 is CASSYSGTEGYEQYF. CDR3 coding DNA: TGTGCCAGCAGTTATAGCGGGACTGAGGGATACGAGCAGTACTTC.

This clonotype was seen many times. The V and J genes are TRBV29-1 and TRBJ2-5; the D gene is possibly TRBD1 (6 bases). CDR1 and CDR2 from the germline V gene are SQVTM and ANQGSEA. The V end was cut by 3 bases, the J end by 4 bases, with 9 bases between. CDR3 length: 12 amino acids. CDR3 nucleotide sequence: TGCAGCGTTGATAGAGGGGGAGAGACCCAGTACTTC. This encodes CSVDRGGETQYF.

The chain uses TRBV4-2 and TRBJ1-5; D may be TRBD1 (5 bases). Looked up from germline, CDR1 is LGHNA and CDR2 is YNFKEQ. The CDR3 totals 17 residues. Trimming left V 1 base short and J 0 bases short, with 13 bases between. The CDR3 region is CASSQGAGPYSNQPQHF. The CDR3 region has the DNA TGTGCCAGCAGCCAAGGGGCAGGGCCTTATAGCAATCAGCCCCAGCATTTT.